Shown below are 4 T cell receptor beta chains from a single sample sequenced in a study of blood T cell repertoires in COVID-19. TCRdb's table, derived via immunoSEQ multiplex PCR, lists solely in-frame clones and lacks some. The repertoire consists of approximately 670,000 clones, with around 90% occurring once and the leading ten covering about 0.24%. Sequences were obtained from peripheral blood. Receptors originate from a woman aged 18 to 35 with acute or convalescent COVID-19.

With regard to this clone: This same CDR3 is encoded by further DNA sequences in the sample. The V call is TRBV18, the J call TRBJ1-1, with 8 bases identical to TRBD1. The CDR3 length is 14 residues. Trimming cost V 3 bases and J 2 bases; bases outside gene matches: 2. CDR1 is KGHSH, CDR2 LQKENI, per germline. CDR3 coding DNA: TGTGCCAGCTCACCCGACAGGGGCAACACTGAAGCTTTCTTT. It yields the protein CASSPDRGNTEAFF.

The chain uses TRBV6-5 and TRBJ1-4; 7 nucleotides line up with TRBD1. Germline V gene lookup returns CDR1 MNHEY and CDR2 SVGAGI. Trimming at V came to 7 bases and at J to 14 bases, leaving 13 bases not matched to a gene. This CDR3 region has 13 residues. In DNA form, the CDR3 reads TGTGCCAGCACTCTAACGACAGGGTATAAGCTGTTTTTT. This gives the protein CASTLTTGYKLFF.

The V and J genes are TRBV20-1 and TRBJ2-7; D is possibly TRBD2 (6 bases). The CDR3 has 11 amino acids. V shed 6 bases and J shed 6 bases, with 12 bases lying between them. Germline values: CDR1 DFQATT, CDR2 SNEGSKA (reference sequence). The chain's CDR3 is CSARYGGEQYF. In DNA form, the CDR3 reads TGCAGTGCCCGATACGGGGGCGAGCAGTACTTC.

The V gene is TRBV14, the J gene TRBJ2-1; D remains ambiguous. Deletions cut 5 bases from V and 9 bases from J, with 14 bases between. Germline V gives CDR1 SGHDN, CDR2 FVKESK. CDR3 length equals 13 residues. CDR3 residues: CASSSTSHAEQFF. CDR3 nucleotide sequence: TGTGCCAGCAGCTCTACGAGCCACGCTGAGCAGTTCTTC.